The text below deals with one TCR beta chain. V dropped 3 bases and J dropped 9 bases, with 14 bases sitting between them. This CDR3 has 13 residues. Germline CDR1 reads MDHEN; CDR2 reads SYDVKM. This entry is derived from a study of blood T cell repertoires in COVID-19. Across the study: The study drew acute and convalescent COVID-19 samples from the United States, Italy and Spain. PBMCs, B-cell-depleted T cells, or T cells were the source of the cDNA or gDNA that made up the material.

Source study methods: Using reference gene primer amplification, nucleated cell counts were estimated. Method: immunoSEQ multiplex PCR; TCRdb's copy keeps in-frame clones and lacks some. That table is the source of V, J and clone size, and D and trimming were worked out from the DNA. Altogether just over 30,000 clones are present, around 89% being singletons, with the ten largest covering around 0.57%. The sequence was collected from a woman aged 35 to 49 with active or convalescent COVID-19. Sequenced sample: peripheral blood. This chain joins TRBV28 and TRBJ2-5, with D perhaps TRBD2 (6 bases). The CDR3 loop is CASSFPGVTPQYF. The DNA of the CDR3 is TGTGCCAGCAGTTTCCCGGGAGTAACCCCCCAGTACTTC.